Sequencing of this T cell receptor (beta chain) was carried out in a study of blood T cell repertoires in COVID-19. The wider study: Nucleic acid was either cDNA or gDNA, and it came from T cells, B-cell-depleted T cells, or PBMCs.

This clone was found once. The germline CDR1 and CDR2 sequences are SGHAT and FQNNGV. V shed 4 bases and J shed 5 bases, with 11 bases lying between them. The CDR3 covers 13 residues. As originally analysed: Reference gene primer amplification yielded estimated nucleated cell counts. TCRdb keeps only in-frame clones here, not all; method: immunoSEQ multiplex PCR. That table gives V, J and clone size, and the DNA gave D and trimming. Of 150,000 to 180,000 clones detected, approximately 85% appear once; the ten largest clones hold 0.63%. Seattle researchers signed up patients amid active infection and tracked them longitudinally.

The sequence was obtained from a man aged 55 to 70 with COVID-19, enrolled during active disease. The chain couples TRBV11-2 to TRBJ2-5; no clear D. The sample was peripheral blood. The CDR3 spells CASSSGRLETQYF. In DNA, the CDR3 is TGTGCCAGCAGCTCCGGTAGATTGGAGACCCAGTACTTC.